A selection of T cell receptor beta chains follows, all from one sample in a study of shared clonotypes between healthy human individuals. The assay was immunoSEQ multiplex PCR, and TCRdb's table has in-frame clones only and misses some. There are roughly 2,300,000 clones in the sample; about 90% occur only once, and about 0.36% lies in the top ten. Sequenced sample: naive CD4+ T cells from PBMCs. These receptors were obtained from a man younger than 35 in good health. Some clones in this sample may be carry-over from other donors' samples. The CDR3 runs from the conserved cysteine through the conserved F or W. Each record gives: clone size, D gene, CDR3 length, V gene, J gene, CDR3 DNA, CDR3 protein. A D gene is named only where the DNA matches it firmly. The size field is filled for only some rows; it gives once, few, many or a size class.

.	.	17	TRBV5-6	TRBJ1-4	TGTGCCAGCAGCCTGACCGTCTCGAGACGGCCGAATGAAAAACTGTTTTTT	CASSLTVSRRPNEKLFF
.	TRBD2	15	TRBV9	TRBJ2-5	TGTGCCAGCAGCGTACAAGGACTAGCCCCGGAGACCCAGTACTTC	CASSVQGLAPETQYF
few	.	13	TRBV18	TRBJ1-5	TGTGCCAGCTCACATGACAGGAATCAGCCCCAGCATTTT	CASSHDRNQPQHF
.	.	13	TRBV30	TRBJ2-5	TGTGCCTGGAGTGTACTGGTCCAAGAGACCCAGTACTTC	CAWSVLVQETQYF
.	.	13	TRBV2	TRBJ2-7	TGTGCCAGCAGTGCCACCGGAGCGCCAAGGGAGTACTTC	CASSATGAPREYF
.	.	14	TRBV29-1	TRBJ2-1	TGCAGCGTAGAAGGCCGACCGAGGAACAATGAGCAGTTCTTC	CSVEGRPRNNEQFF
.	.	17	TRBV7-2	TRBJ1-1	TGTGCCAGCAGCTTAGGAGGGGGTAGGGACCAGAACACTGAAGCTTTCTTT	CASSLGGGRDQNTEAFF
.	TRBD2	15	TRBV5-1	TRBJ2-1	TGCGCCAGCAGCCTCATAGCGGGAGGAAACAATGAGCAGTTCTTC	CASSLIAGGNNEQFF
.	TRBD2	15	TRBV7-2	TRBJ2-5	TGTGCCAGCAGCTTCCAGCGGGAGGATTACGAGACCCAGTACTTC	CASSFQREDYETQYF
.	.	14	TRBV6-5	TRBJ2-4	TGTGCCAGCAGCCCATATGGTGGCAAAAACATTCAGTACTTC	CASSPYGGKNIQYF
.	.	13	TRBV4-3	TRBJ1-1	TGCGCCAGCAGCCAAGAGTCGAACACTGAAGCTTTCTTT	CASSQESNTEAFF
.	.	13	TRBV2	TRBJ2-1	TGTGCCAGTTCTAGCCAAGGATACAATGAGCAGTTCTTC	CASSSQGYNEQFF
few	.	11	TRBV19	TRBJ1-1	TGTGCCAGTAGGGTGGACACTGAAGCTTTCTTT	CASRVDTEAFF
.	.	18	TRBV12-2	TRBJ1-5	TGTGCAAGTCGCTTATTTTTCCGAGCCCTTGGGGGCAATCAGCCCCAGCATTTT	CASRLFFRALGGNQPQHF
.	.	14	TRBV5-6	TRBJ1-2	TGTGCCAGCAGCATCCAGGGCGAGGGCTATGGCTACACCTTC	CASSIQGEGYGYTF
.	TRBD2	20	TRBV5-4	TRBJ2-1	TGTGCCAGCAGCTTGTTCCAGCCCCGGCGGGGGGCTAGCGGGAAGAATGAGCAGTTCTTC	CASSLFQPRRGASGKNEQFF
.	.	15	TRBV21-1	TRBJ1-5	TGTGCCAGCAGAAAAAGGGTAAAGGTATGGGAGCCCCAGCATTTT	CASRKRVKVWEPQHF
.	.	17	TRBV18	TRBJ2-6	TGTGCCAGCTCACCACGCGCCGGAAACTCTGGGGCCAACGTCCTGACTTTC	CASSPRAGNSGANVLTF
.	.	13	TRBV28	TRBJ1-2	TGTGCCAGCAGTTTACCGGTTAACTATGGCTACACCTTC	CASSLPVNYGYTF
.	.	20	TRBV28	TRBJ2-1	TGTGCCAGCAGTTTCGGAAGCCTAGTAGGGTACCTAAGGGGCCACAATGAGCAGTTCTTC	CASSFGSLVGYLRGHNEQFF
.	.	15	TRBV18	TRBJ1-2	TGTGCCAGCTCACCACCAAAAGGACCCAACTATGGCTACACCTTC	CASSPPKGPNYGYTF
.	TRBD2	15	TRBV2	TRBJ2-5	TGTGCCAGCAGTCAGACTAGCGGGAGAGAAGAGACCCAGTACTTC	CASSQTSGREETQYF
.	TRBD2	14	TRBV9	TRBJ2-1	TGTGCCAGCAGCGCCGGACTAGCGGAAGATGAGCAGTTCTTC	CASSAGLAEDEQFF
.	TRBD1	16	TRBV2	TRBJ1-6	TGTGCCAGCAGTAGAAGGGACAGGGTAATCGGATCACCCCTCCACTTT	CASSRRDRVIGSPLHF
.	.	15	TRBV6-1	TRBJ1-1	TGTGCCAGCAGGGTCACACCTAATCTACCTGTGAAGGCTTTCTTT	CASRVTPNLPVKAFF
.	.	15	TRBV7-9	TRBJ1-5	TGTGCCAGCAGCCCAGGGGAGGGGCGCGCTCAGCCCCAGCATTTT	CASSPGEGRAQPQHF
.	.	12	TRBV28	TRBJ2-2	TGTGCCAGCAGTTCGTTCACCGGGGAGCTGTTTTTT	CASSSFTGELFF
.	TRBD2	19	TRBV19	TRBJ2-7	TGTGCCAGTAGTATTAATATCGGACTAGCGGGAGGGCCGACCTACGAGCAGTACTTC	CASSINIGLAGGPTYEQYF
once	.	14	TRBV2	TRBJ2-2	TGTGCCGGACACCGGGACAAGAACACCGGGGAGCTGTTTTTT	CAGHRDKNTGELFF
.	.	14	TRBV30	TRBJ2-1	TGTGCCTGGAGTGTAGGCGGTTCCTACAATGAGCAGTTCTTC	CAWSVGGSYNEQFF
few	.	11	TRBV12-5	TRBJ1-2	TGTGCTAGTGGTTTGGTGGATGGCTACACCTTC	CASGLVDGYTF
.	.	15	TRBV7-9	TRBJ2-6	TGTGCCAGCAGCTTAGAGGCGTCGGGGGCCAACGTCCTGACTTTC	CASSLEASGANVLTF
.	TRBD1	16	TRBV5-6	TRBJ2-3	TGTGCCAGCAGCTTAAACAGGGGGCGCTTGGAAGATACGCAGTATTTT	CASSLNRGRLEDTQYF
once	.	18	TRBV28	TRBJ2-3	TGTGCCAGCAGATCCCCCCTCGGCAGCCGCGGTCATGCAGATACGCAGTATTTT	CASRSPLGSRGHADTQYF
.	.	15	TRBV5-1	TRBJ1-4	TGCGCCAGCGCAACGGATAAACCAACTAATGAAAAACTGTTTTTT	CASATDKPTNEKLFF